This record covers a single TCR beta chain. The antigen remains unidentified. The entry originates in a study of cytomegalovirus exposure and HLA in healthy donors. Broader study findings: Cytomegalovirus-associated TCR beta chains were listed, numbering 164. Rare TCR sequences predominated, though certain public TCRs were found in many donors.

Trimming cost V 3 bases and J 7 bases; bases outside gene matches: 14. Looked up from germline, CDR1 is MGHRA and CDR2 is YSYEKL. There are 19 residues in the CDR3. It was with 60 Vbeta and 13 Jbeta primers that the PCR ran. TCRdb's table, derived via immunoSEQ multiplex PCR, lists solely in-frame clones and lacks some. The profile shows about 200,000 clones, around 79% of them singletons. The source is a woman in her thirties in good health and CMV-seropositive. The chain has TRBV4-1 and TRBJ2-5; 16 bases map to TRBD2. Sequenced material: PBMCs. CDR3 region: CASSQGGTSGRAGRGTQYF. The CDR3 region has the DNA TGCGCCAGCAGCCAGGGGGGGACTAGCGGGAGGGCGGGGCGGGGGACCCAGTACTTC.